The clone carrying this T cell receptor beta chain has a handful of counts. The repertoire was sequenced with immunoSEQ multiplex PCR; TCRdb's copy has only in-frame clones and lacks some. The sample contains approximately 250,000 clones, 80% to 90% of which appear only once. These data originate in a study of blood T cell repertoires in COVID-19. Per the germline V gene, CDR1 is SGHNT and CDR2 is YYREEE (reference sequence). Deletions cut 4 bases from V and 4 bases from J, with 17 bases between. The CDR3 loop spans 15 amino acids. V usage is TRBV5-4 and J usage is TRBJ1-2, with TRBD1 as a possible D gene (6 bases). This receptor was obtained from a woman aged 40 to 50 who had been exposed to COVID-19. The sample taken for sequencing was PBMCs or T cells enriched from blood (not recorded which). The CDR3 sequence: CASSAPRGAGYGYTF. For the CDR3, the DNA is TGTGCCAGCAGCGCGCCTCGGGGGGCAGGCTATGGCTACACCTTC.